The clone carrying this T cell receptor beta chain was seen ten or more times. The antigen is not known. The sample is drawn from a study of T cells after yellow fever vaccination. About the research overall: The authors prepared low-cell-number fractions using SMART-Seq v4 Ultra Low Input. General study points: Weaker overall was a secondary response that nonetheless peaked faster, on day 5 versus 15. Post-booster repertoires contained most primary-vaccination clones again (around 97% CD4, roughly 91% CD8).

The CDR3 loop spans 16 amino acids. Trimming cost V 4 bases and J 5 bases; bases outside gene matches: 7. Germline values: CDR1 KGHDR, CDR2 SFDVKD. Via MiXCR, TCRdb re-called the 5' RACE reads, giving one row per CDR3 protein. The repertoire consists of approximately 120,000 distinct CDR3 sequences, with approximately 7% occurring once and the leading ten covering roughly 2.6%. The clonotype originates from a man between 18 and 35 years old who received the YFV17D yellow fever vaccine. The material sequenced was CD4+ T cells sorted from PBMCs, taken 9 to 10 days after the first yellow fever vaccination. The rearrangement uses TRBV24-1 and TRBJ2-3; 11 bases align to TRBD2. The CDR3 region has the DNA TGTGCCACCAGTGACCCCGGGACTAGCGGTGGAGATACGCAGTATTTT. Its protein is CATSDPGTSGGDTQYF.